A single sample is the source of the 25 T cell receptor beta chains below, sequenced in a study of OX40 agonist ivuxolimab in advanced cancers. Profiling relied on immunoSEQ multiplex PCR, and the TCRdb table lists in-frame clones only, not all of them. The repertoire includes 55,000 to 80,000 clones, around 90% of them detected once, and about 0.58% sits in the top ten. The specimen comprised CD4+ or CD8+ T cells sorted from blood, sampled in a trial of the OX40 agonist ivuxolimab. Every receptor here comes from an adult with an advanced solid tumor such as melanoma, head and neck, liver or kidney cancer.

The chain links TRBV13 to TRBJ2-3; 14 bases match TRBD2. With 5 bases clipped from V and 10 bases from J, the junction kept 20 bases outside the gene matches. Per the germline V gene, CDR1 is PRHDT and CDR2 is FYEKMQ (reference sequence). The CDR3 totals 19 residues. DNA for the CDR3: TGTGCCAGCAGCCCTCGGACTAGCGGGAGGCCCAACGATCGAAGTTCGCAGTATTTT. This gives the protein CASSPRTSGRPNDRSSQYF.

The chain carries TRBV10-3 and TRBJ2-1; unclear D gene. The ends were cut back, 2 bases at V and 7 bases at J, with 9 bases in the middle. Per germline, CDR1 ENHRY and CDR2 SYGVKD. The CDR3 extends over 13 amino acids. In DNA, the CDR3 is TGTGCCATCAGTGAGATCGCTGAAAATGAGCAGTTCTTC. It yields the protein CAISEIAENEQFF.

The rearrangement links TRBV12-5 to TRBJ2-3; D is perhaps TRBD1 or TRBD2 (6 bases each). V lost 6 bases and J lost 2, with 12 bases in between. CDR1 and CDR2 from the germline V gene are LGHNT and FRNRAP. The CDR3 contains 14 residues. CDR3: CASGVGGNTDTQYF. Written as DNA, the CDR3 is TGTGCTAGTGGGGTAGGGGGGAACACAGATACGCAGTATTTT. Drawing the rest from reference TRBV12-5 and TRBJ2-3, the complete variable domain is DARVTQTPRHKVTEMGQEVTMRCQPILGHNTVFWYRQTMMQGLELLAYFRNRAPLDDSGMPKDRFSAEMPDATLATLKIQPSEPRDSAVYFCASGVGGNTDTQYFGPGTRLTVL.

The CDR3 bases are TGTGCCAGCTCACCGGCGGAGGACTATGGCTACACCTTC. Residues: CASSPAEDYGYTF. This chain joins TRBV18 and TRBJ1-2; D remains unclear. CDR1 KGHSH and CDR2 LQKENI come from the germline V gene. The CDR3 has 13 amino acids. V shed 3 bases and J shed 3 bases, with 8 bases lying between them.

The V call is TRBV19, the J call TRBJ1-2; D is possibly TRBD1 (5 bases). CDR1 LNHDA and CDR2 SQIVND come from the germline V gene (reference sequence). The ends were cut back, 5 bases at V and 7 bases at J, with 11 bases in the middle. The CDR3 consists of 12 residues. The CDR3 sequence: CASSDSTAGYTF. CDR3 bases: TGTGCCAGTAGTGACAGTACCGCTGGCTACACCTTC.

V is TRBV5-6 and J is TRBJ2-7; the match to TRBD2 covers 7 bases. This CDR3 region has 17 residues. Germline assignment: CDR1 SGHDT and CDR2 YYEEEE. The junction had 14 bases not matched to a gene; V was cut back by 0 bases and J by 5 bases. CDR3 nucleotides: TGTGCCAGCAGCTTGGCCCCCCTCGCACTAGCGTTAGACGAGCAGTACTTC. It encodes CASSLAPLALALDEQYF.

The chain couples TRBV9 to TRBJ2-1, with 9 bases aligning to TRBD1. Germline CDR1 reads SGDLS; CDR2 reads YYNGEE. With 4 bases clipped from V and 6 bases from J, the junction kept 11 bases outside the gene matches. The CDR3 runs to 16 residues. CDR3 bases: TGTGCCAGCAGCACCACAGGGGGCGGCTCGGGCAATGAGCAGTTCTTC. It codes for CASSTTGGGSGNEQFF.

The chain carries TRBV5-4 and TRBJ1-1, with 7 positions matching TRBD1. Trimming removed 2 bases from V and 1 base from J; junction bases left unmatched: 5. Germline V gene sequence: CDR1 SGHNT, CDR2 YYREEE (reference sequence). The CDR3 consists of 15 residues. CDR3 coding DNA: TGTGCCAGCAGCTTTTACAGGGGCGGGAACACTGAAGCTTTCTTT. Its protein is CASSFYRGGNTEAFF.

The chain employs TRBV7-8 and TRBJ1-5; maybe TRBD1 (5 bases). CDR1 and CDR2 (germline): SGHVS, FQNEAQ. V dropped 5 bases and J dropped 0 bases, with 14 bases sitting between them. The CDR3 contains 16 residues. CDR3 in amino acids: CASSATDPHSNQPQHF. The DNA for the CDR3 is TGTGCCAGCAGCGCGACAGATCCCCATAGCAATCAGCCCCAGCATTTT. Full variable domain (missing parts from reference TRBV7-8 and TRBJ1-5): GAGVSQSPRYKVAKRGQDVALRCDPISGHVSLFWYQQALGQGPEFLTYFQNEAQLDKSGLPSDRFFAERPEGSVSTLKIQRTQQEDSAVYLCASSATDPHSNQPQHFGDGTRLSIL.

This clone was seen a single time. The chain couples TRBV10-3 to TRBJ1-3; D ambiguous. This CDR3 is 14 amino acids long. V was clipped by 6 bases and J by 0 bases, with 9 bases between them. CDR1 and CDR2 (germline): ENHRY, SYGVKD. The CDR3 DNA sequence: TGTGCCATCAGGGTTAGTAGCTCTGGAAACACCATATATTTT. It translates to CAIRVSSSGNTIYF.

The chain links TRBV19 to TRBJ2-2; 10 nucleotides align to TRBD2. CDR3 size: 17 residues. CDR1 is LNHDA and CDR2 is SQIVND in the germline V gene (reference sequence). V shed 6 bases, J shed 3 bases, and the junction held 10 bases outside the gene matches. This chain's CDR3 is CASSLFPGLADTGELFF. CDR3 coding DNA: TGTGCCAGTAGCCTCTTCCCCGGACTAGCGGACACCGGGGAGCTGTTTTTT.

This clone was found once. This chain joins TRBV27 and TRBJ1-5; 7 bases agree with TRBD1. CDR3 size: 13 residues. V gave up 7 bases and J gave up 5 bases; unmatched junction bases: 5. Germline V lookup: CDR1 MNHEY, CDR2 SMNVEV (reference sequence). CDR3: CASKQGEDQPQHF. The CDR3 bases are TGTGCCAGCAAGCAGGGGGAGGATCAGCCCCAGCATTTT.

V gene TRBV11-3 combines with J gene TRBJ2-1; maybe TRBD2 (5 bases). The CDR3 has 14 residues. CDR1 and CDR2 from the germline V gene are SGHNT and YENEEA. V lost 0 bases and J 10 bases, leaving 13 bases between the germline ends. In DNA form, the CDR3 reads TGTGCCAGCAGCTTAGATGTGGCTAGCCGGGAGCAGTTCTTC. It yields the protein CASSLDVASREQFF.

This chain joins TRBV10-1 and TRBJ1-2, with 9 bases identical to TRBD1. The CDR3 has 14 residues. V shed 6 bases, J shed 7 bases, and the junction held 9 bases outside the gene matches. Looked up from germline, CDR1 is WNHNN and CDR2 is SYGVQD (reference sequence). The CDR3 spells CASSPGTGQAGYTF. CDR3 in DNA: TGCGCCAGCAGCCCCGGGACAGGGCAAGCTGGCTACACCTTC.

This clone was observed a single time. This chain links TRBV15 with TRBJ2-1; tentatively, D is TRBD2 (5 bases). Germline CDR1 reads LNHNV; CDR2 reads YYDKDF (reference sequence). V dropped 2 bases and J dropped 0 bases, with 14 bases sitting between them. The CDR3 sequence is 17 residues long. CDR3 sequence reads: CATSRSGDRSSYNEQFF. Written as DNA, the CDR3 is TGTGCCACCAGCAGAAGCGGAGACCGAAGCTCCTACAATGAGCAGTTCTTC.

The genes are TRBV5-4 and TRBJ1-5; TRBD1 agrees at 7 bases. The germline V gene encodes CDR1 SGHNT and CDR2 YYREEE (reference sequence). Trimming took 4 bases from V and 3 from J; bases not matched to a gene: 4. This CDR3 is 14 amino acids long. CDR3 residues: CASSPGTDNQPQHF. The CDR3 DNA is TGTGCCAGCAGCCCTGGGACAGACAATCAGCCCCAGCATTTT.

The sample holds a few counts of this clone. The chain uses TRBV2 and TRBJ1-2; 7 positions match TRBD1. V trimming: 8 bases; J trimming: 2 bases; junction bases outside the gene matches: 5. The V gene's germline CDR1 is SNHLY and CDR2 FYNNEI. The CDR3 covers 13 residues. The CDR3 DNA reads as TGTGCCAGCGGAGCGGGACAGAACTATGGCTACACCTTC. Protein sequence: CASGAGQNYGYTF.

The chain has TRBV10-1 and TRBJ2-1, with D perhaps given as TRBD1 or TRBD2 (6 bases each). Trimming removed 3 bases at V and 2 bases at J, with 14 bases between. The CDR3 loop spans 16 amino acids. Per the germline V gene, CDR1 is WNHNN and CDR2 is SYGVQD (reference sequence). CDR3 region: CASSEVGRGPYNEQFF. CDR3 bases: TGCGCCAGCAGTGAAGTAGGCCGGGGGCCCTACAATGAGCAGTTCTTC.

The genes are TRBV13 and TRBJ1-4, with D perhaps matching TRBD1 (5 bases). The CDR3 spans 14 residues. Looked up from germline, CDR1 is PRHDT and CDR2 is FYEKMQ (reference sequence). The V end lost 2 bases, the J end lost 4 bases, and 8 bases lay between the germline ends. This CDR3 is CASSLTGVNEKLFF. The CDR3 DNA is TGTGCCAGCAGCTTAACAGGCGTTAATGAAAAACTGTTTTTT.

The rearrangement links TRBV6-5 to TRBJ2-7, with D tentatively TRBD1 (6 bases). Per germline, CDR1 MNHEY and CDR2 SVGAGI. V shed 2 bases and J shed 2 bases, with 13 bases lying between them. The CDR3 length is 15 residues. The CDR3 protein is CASSYQGTRPYEQYF. CDR3 DNA sequence: TGTGCCAGCAGTTACCAGGGGACCAGGCCCTACGAGCAGTACTTC.

This chain joins TRBV19 and TRBJ1-2; 8 bases are a match to TRBD1. CDR3 size: 14 residues. Trimming cost V 3 bases and J 13 bases; bases outside gene matches: 13. CDR1 and CDR2 from the germline V gene are LNHDA and SQIVND (reference sequence). The CDR3 coding sequence is TGTGCCAGTAGTATCCCAAACCGGGACAGGAGTTGCACCTTC. Protein product: CASSIPNRDRSCTF.

The gene calls are TRBV2 and TRBJ1-5; TRBD1 is a possible D gene (6 bases). CDR1 and CDR2 from the germline V gene are SNHLY and FYNNEI. V lost 9 bases to trimming and J lost 7 bases, with 13 bases between them. The CDR3 spans 12 residues. CDR3 DNA sequence: TGTGCCAGTAACAGGGCCGGACAGCCCCAGCATTTT. This gives the protein CASNRAGQPQHF.

This chain joins TRBV19 and TRBJ2-5, with D perhaps matching TRBD1 (5 bases). Germline lookup yields CDR1 LNHDA and CDR2 SQIVND (reference sequence). The CDR3 loop spans 13 amino acids. The V gene lost 7 bases and the J gene lost 5 bases, with 14 bases spanning the gap. CDR3: CASISPGLETQYF. In DNA form, the CDR3 reads TGTGCCAGTATTTCCCCAGGGCTGGAGACCCAGTACTTC. The full variable domain, its missing parts supplied by reference TRBV19 and TRBJ2-5, is DGGITQSPKYLFRKEGQNVTLSCEQNLNHDAMYWYRQDPGQGLRLIYYSQIVNDFQKGDIAEGYSVSREKKESFPLTVTSAQKNPTAFYLCASISPGLETQYFGPGTRLLVL.

The rearrangement uses TRBV5-6 and TRBJ1-1; tentative D call: TRBD1 (5 bases). Germline CDR1 and CDR2: SGHDT and YYEEEE. CDR3 length: 16 amino acids. Trimming stripped 0 bases from V and 6 bases from J, with 18 bases between. CDR3 amino acids: CASSLAGGLDVAEAFF. CDR3 DNA: TGTGCCAGCAGCTTGGCCGGGGGACTGGATGTGGCTGAAGCTTTCTTT.

V and J are TRBV28 and TRBJ1-1, with a possible D match to TRBD1 (5 bases). The CDR3 runs 14 residues. V was shortened by 5 bases and J by 3 bases, with 13 bases between the two germline ends. CDR1 MDHEN and CDR2 SYDVKM come from the germline V gene. CDR3 loop: CASSPGTDYTEAFF. In DNA, the CDR3 is TGTGCCAGCAGTCCCGGGACCGACTACACTGAAGCTTTCTTT. The complete variable domain, with remaining parts taken from reference TRBV28 and TRBJ1-1, reads DVKVTQSSRYLVKRTGEKVFLECVQDMDHENMFWYRQDPGLGLRLIYFSYDVKMKEKGDIPEGYSVSREKKERFSLILESASTNQTSMYLCASSPGTDYTEAFFGQGTRLTVV.